This T cell receptor beta chain was captured in a study of cytomegalovirus exposure and HLA in healthy donors. Study-wide findings and caveats: Per a later analysis, 16,951 TCR beta sequences showed association with HLA alleles at 0.05 false discovery rate. Earlier findings revealed that most TCR beta V segments proved productive either about 90% or about 30% of the time. It was only CMV serostatus that was available as immune exposure information.

Germline-derived CDR1 and CDR2 are SQVTM and ANQGSEA. The ends were cut back, 4 bases at V and 3 bases at J, with 13 bases in the middle. This CDR3 spans 13 amino acids. In regard to this clone: Its antigen is unknown.

PCR employed 60 Vbeta and 13 Jbeta primers. As processed by the authors: Approximately 12 million of the 80 million or so unique TCR beta chains counted in a later analysis were shared. The data were produced by immunoSEQ multiplex PCR, yet TCRdb's version contains in-frame clones alone and is incomplete. That table gives V, J and clone size, and the DNA gave D and trimming. The sample comprises tens of thousands of clones, about four fifths of which are singletons, and 1.5% to 2% rests with the top ten. The sequencing input was PBMCs. The V gene is TRBV29-1, the J gene TRBJ2-7; maybe TRBD1 (6 bases). The TCR was taken from a woman in her twenties or thirties in good health and CMV-seronegative. CDR3 protein: CSVGPGQGYEQYF. CDR3 in DNA: TGCAGCGTTGGTCCGGGACAAGGCTACGAGCAGTACTTC.